The source of this T cell receptor beta chain is a study of cytotoxic CD8 clonotypes in ibrutinib-treated CLL. Study results and caveats: In comparison with age-matched healthy donors, baseline clonality was higher and tracked circulating CD8+ T-cell counts.

The repertoire was sequenced with immunoSEQ multiplex PCR; TCRdb's copy has only in-frame clones and lacks some. There are roughly 250,000 clones in the sample; 70% occur only once, and roughly 15% lies in the top ten. This CDR3 is built from 13 residues. The V and J ends lost 3 bases and 7 bases respectively, with 10 bases between them. Germline CDR1 reads MNHNS; CDR2 reads SASEGT. Comment on this clone: The target antigen is unknown.

The rearrangement joins TRBV6-1 to TRBJ1-5; D is ambiguous. The TCR was taken from a human donor with chronic lymphocytic leukemia. The sequencing here drew on PBMCs, taken after 24 months of ibrutinib treatment. This CDR3 reads CASSEREGQPQHF. CDR3 bases: TGTGCCAGCAGTGAGAGGGAGGGACAGCCCCAGCATTTT.